This is a list of T cell receptor beta chains from one sample in a study of T cells after yellow fever vaccination. TCRdb processed the 5' RACE reads anew with MiXCR; each CDR3 protein has one entry. The sample carries some 320,000 distinct CDR3 sequences, around 10% recorded once. Sample: CD4+ T cells sorted from PBMCs, taken 45 days after the yellow fever booster vaccination. The receptors originated from a man between 18 and 29 years old who received the YFV17D yellow fever vaccine. CDR3s include the opening cysteine and the closing phenylalanine or tryptophan. A D gene is named only where the DNA matches it firmly. A row's size may be missing; if present it is once, few, many or a size class.

V	D	J	size	CDR3	DNA
TRBV6-5	.	TRBJ2-2	few	CASSYSATLAGELFF	TGTGCCAGCAGTTACTCGGCTACGCTAGCCGGGGAGCTGTTTTTT
TRBV5-4	TRBD1	TRBJ2-3	.	CASSVGQGIGDTQYF	TGTGCCAGCAGCGTGGGACAGGGGATAGGAGATACGCAGTATTTT
TRBV7-9	.	TRBJ2-7	.	CASSLDTGDYEQYF	TGTGCCAGCAGCTTGGACACAGGAGACTACGAGCAGTACTTC
TRBV7-8	.	TRBJ2-5	.	CASSSGHRGETQYF	TGTGCCAGCAGCTCGGGACATCGGGGCGAGACCCAGTACTTC
TRBV11-2	TRBD1	TRBJ1-2	.	CASSLSGQGENGYTF	TGTGCCAGCAGCTTATCGGGACAGGGTGAAAATGGCTACACCTTC
TRBV4-1	.	TRBJ2-5	.	CASSQIEVRETQYF	TGCGCCAGCAGCCAAATAGAGGTCAGGGAGACCCAGTACTTC
TRBV5-1	.	TRBJ1-1	few	CASSFTRLGTEAFF	TGCGCCAGCAGCTTTACCCGTTTGGGCACTGAAGCTTTCTTT
TRBV10-3	.	TRBJ2-3	few	CAISGAGFTDTQYF	TGTGCCATCAGTGGGGCGGGGTTCACAGATACGCAGTATTTT
TRBV5-1	TRBD1	TRBJ2-3	.	CASSAPDTGTGNTDTQYF	TGCGCCAGCAGCGCTCCAGACACCGGGACAGGGAACACAGATACGCAGTATTTT
TRBV4-2	.	TRBJ1-2	medium-sized	CASSQDWSGAVGYTF	TGTGCCAGCAGCCAAGATTGGTCGGGGGCAGTTGGCTACACCTTC